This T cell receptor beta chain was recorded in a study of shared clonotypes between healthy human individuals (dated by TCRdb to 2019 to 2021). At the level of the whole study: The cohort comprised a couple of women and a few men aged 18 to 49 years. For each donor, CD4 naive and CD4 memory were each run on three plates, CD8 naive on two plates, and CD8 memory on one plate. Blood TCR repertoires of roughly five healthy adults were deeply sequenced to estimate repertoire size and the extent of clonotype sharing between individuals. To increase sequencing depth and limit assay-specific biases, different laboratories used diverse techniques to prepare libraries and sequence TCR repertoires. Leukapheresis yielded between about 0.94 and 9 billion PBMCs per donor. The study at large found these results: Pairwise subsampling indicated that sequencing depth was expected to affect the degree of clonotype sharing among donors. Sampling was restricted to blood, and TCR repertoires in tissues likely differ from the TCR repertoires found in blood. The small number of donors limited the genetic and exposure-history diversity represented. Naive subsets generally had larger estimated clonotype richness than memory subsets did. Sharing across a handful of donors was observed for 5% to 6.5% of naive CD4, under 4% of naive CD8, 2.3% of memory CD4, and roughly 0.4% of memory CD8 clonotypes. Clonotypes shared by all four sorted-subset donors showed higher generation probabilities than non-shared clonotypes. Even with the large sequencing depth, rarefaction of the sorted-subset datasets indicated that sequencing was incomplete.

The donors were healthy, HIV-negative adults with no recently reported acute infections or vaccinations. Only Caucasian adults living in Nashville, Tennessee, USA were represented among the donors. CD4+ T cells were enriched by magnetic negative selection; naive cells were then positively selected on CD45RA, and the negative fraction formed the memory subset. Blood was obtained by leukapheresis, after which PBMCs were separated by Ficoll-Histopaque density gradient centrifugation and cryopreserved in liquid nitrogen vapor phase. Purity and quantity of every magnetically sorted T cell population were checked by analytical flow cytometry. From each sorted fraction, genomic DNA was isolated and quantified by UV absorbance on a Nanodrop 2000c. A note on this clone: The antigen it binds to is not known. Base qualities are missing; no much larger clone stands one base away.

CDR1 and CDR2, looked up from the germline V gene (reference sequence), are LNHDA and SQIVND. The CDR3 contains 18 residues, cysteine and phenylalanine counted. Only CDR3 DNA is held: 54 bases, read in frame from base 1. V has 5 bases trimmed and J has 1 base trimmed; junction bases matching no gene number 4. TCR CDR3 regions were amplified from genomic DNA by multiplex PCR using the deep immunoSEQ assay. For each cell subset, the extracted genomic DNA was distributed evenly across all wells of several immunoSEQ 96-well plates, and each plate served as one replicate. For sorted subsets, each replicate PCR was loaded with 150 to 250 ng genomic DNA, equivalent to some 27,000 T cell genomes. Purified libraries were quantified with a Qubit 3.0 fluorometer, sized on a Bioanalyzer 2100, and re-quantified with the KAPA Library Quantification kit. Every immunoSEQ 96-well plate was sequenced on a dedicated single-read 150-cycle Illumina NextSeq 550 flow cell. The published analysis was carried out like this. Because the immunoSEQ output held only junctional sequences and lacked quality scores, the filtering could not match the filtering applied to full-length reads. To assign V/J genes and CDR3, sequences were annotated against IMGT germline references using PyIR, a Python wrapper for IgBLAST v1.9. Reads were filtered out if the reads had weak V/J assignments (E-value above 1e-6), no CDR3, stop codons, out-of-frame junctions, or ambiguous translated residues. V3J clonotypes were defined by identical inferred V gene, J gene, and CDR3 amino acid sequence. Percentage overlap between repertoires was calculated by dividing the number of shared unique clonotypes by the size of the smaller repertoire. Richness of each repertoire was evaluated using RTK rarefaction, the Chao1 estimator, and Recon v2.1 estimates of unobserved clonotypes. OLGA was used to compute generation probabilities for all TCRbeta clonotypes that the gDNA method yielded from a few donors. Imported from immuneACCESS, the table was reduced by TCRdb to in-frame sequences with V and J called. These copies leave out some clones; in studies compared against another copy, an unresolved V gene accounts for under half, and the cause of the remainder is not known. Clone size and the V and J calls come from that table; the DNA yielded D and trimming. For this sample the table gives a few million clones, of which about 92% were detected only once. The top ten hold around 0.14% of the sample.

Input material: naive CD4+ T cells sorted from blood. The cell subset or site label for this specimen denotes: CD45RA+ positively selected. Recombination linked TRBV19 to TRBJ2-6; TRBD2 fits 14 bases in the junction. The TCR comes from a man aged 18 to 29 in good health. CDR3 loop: CASSLGLAGGSGANVLTF. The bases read TGTGCCAGTAGTTTAGGACTAGCGGGGGGTTCTGGGGCCAACGTCCTGACTTTC.